This T cell receptor (beta chain) was found in a study of blood T cell repertoires in COVID-19. On the study more broadly: Sample material is recorded as cDNA or gDNA derived from T cells, B-cell-depleted T cells, or PBMCs.

This CDR3 contains 16 residues. CDR1 is MNHEY and CDR2 is SVGAGI in the germline V gene. V was trimmed by 0 bases and J by 2 bases, leaving 13 bases between them. Residents of approximately 25 US areas, aged about 18 to 89 years, made up the participants. The assay was immunoSEQ multiplex PCR, and TCRdb's table has in-frame clones only and misses some. This sample has some 340,000 clones, with roughly 90% found just once. The chain joins TRBV6-5 to TRBJ1-2, with D tentatively TRBD1 (5 bases). The sample consisted of PBMCs or T cells enriched from blood (not recorded which). This TCR was recovered from a woman in her twenties or thirties who had been exposed to COVID-19. CDR3 protein: CASSYSSGGTNYGYTF. The CDR3 nucleotides read TGTGCCAGCAGTTACTCCTCGGGGGGGACCAACTATGGCTACACCTTC.